This entry is about one T cell receptor (beta chain). The target of this receptor is not known. One base away there is no much larger clone; base qualities are not given. This sample is drawn from a study of blood T cell repertoires in COVID-19 (TCRdb year 2020). Some background on the complete study: Samples from collaborators originated in the United States, Italy and Spain and spanned both the acute and convalescent phases of COVID-19. Where HLA class I and class II types were available, the types were taken from metadata supplied by the sample provider, not from assay-based typing. The repertoires were released in a freely available public database intended as a resource for research on the immune response to SARS-CoV-2. Subjects who had been exposed to COVID-19, were actively infected with it, or had recovered from it provided the deeply sampled blood TCRbeta repertoires that made up the dataset. The samples were drawn from the first 160 participants of the ongoing ImmuneRACE study and from under 1,500 subjects provided by 6 global collaborators. Sample metadata almost always included a de-identified subject ID, COVID-19 status, age in years and sex. The material from the prospective study consisted of cDNA or gDNA derived from T cells, B-cell-depleted T cells, or PBMCs. Here is what the overall study found, with its caveats: How much clinical and demographic metadata was included differed by source and by participant, and the metadata was provided uncurated.

The trim is 4 bases for V and 4 bases for J, with a gap of 12 bases between the germline ends. According to the germline V gene, CDR1 reads SGDLS and CDR2 reads YYNGEE. The CDR3 runs 14 residues from the cysteine to the phenylalanine. The retained sequence is limited to the CDR3, 42 bases, with the frame set at the first base. Whole blood was collected in K2EDTA tubes by collaborating institutions according to the institutions' own protocols. For TCRbeta analysis, collaborators shipped samples as frozen whole blood, isolated PBMCs, or DNA extracted from either of those sample types. TCRbeta CDR3 regions were amplified from genomic DNA by means of the immunoSEQ Assay, a bias-controlled multiplex PCR. In the source study's methods: The number of nucleated cells in each sample was estimated from the amplification of reference gene primers within the assay. To quantify the absolute abundance of each unique TCRbeta CDR3 rearrangement, sequence reads were collapsed and filtered. Productive Simpson clonality was computed per sample as the square root of Simpson's diversity index over productive rearrangements. What TCRdb holds here is the immuneACCESS table cut down to in-frame rearrangements. Part of the clones is not present; checked against another copy, under half of the missing clones reflect an unresolved V gene, and the others are unexplained. V, J and clone size are those of that table, while D and trimming were read from the DNA. The sample table contains approximately 120,000 clones; only one count was recorded for around four fifths of them. The top ten clones comprise 15% to 20% of the sample.

The TCR was taken from an older woman with acute or convalescent COVID-19. The chain couples TRBV9 to TRBJ1-3, with no confidently assigned D gene. The source material was peripheral blood. CDR3 loop: CASSPHVGGNTIYF. The DNA reads as follows: TGTGCCAGCAGCCCCCATGTCGGGGGAAACACCATATATTTT.